These 29 T cell receptor beta chains were sequenced from one sample in a study of cytomegalovirus exposure and HLA in healthy donors. 13 Jbeta primers and 60 Vbeta primers were used for the PCR. Sequencing was performed with immunoSEQ multiplex PCR; in TCRdb, only in-frame clones are kept and a portion is missing. The data hold about 89,000 clones, with around three quarters observed a single time. The sequencing sample was made of PBMCs. The receptors shown here come from a male donor in good health and CMV-seronegative.

The rearrangement joins TRBV9 to TRBJ2-7; D is perhaps TRBD1 (6 bases). Trimming shortened V by 4 bases and J by 3 bases, and 14 bases separated the two germline ends. CDR1 and CDR2 from the germline V gene are SGDLS and YYNGEE. This CDR3 is 14 amino acids long. The CDR3 is CASSPRTEVYEQYF. In DNA, the CDR3 is TGTGCCAGCAGCCCCAGGACAGAGGTCTACGAGCAGTACTTC. The whole variable domain, filled in from reference TRBV9 and TRBJ2-7, reads DSGVTQTPKHLITATGQRVTLRCSPRSGDLSVYWYQQSLDQGLQFLIQYYNGEERAKGNILERFSAQQFPDLHSELNLSSLELGDSALYFCASSPRTEVYEQYFGPGTRLTVT.

This chain joins TRBV5-1 and TRBJ1-5, with D possibly being TRBD1 (5 bases). The CDR3 is 15 residues long. With 0 bases removed from V and 3 bases from J, the gap between germline ends came to 10 bases. CDR1 SGHRS and CDR2 YFSETQ come from the germline V gene. CDR3 sequence: CASSLDGDSNQPQHF. The CDR3 DNA sequence: TGCGCCAGCAGCTTGGACGGGGACTCCAATCAGCCCCAGCATTTT.

The table lists this clone with a count of one. This chain uses TRBV27 with TRBJ2-3; D is unclear. Trimming took 2 bases from V and 2 from J, leaving 5 bases between them. This CDR3 has 13 residues. Germline CDR1 and CDR2: MNHEY and SMNVEV (reference sequence). CDR3 amino acids: CASSLRDTDTQYF. The CDR3 DNA is TGTGCCAGCAGTTTACGAGACACAGATACGCAGTATTTT.

This clone turned up a few times. V usage is TRBV4-3 and J usage is TRBJ1-2, with TRBD1 matching 8 bases. This CDR3 is built from 17 residues. J was trimmed by 2 bases and V by 1 base; bases with no gene match: 9. Per the germline V gene, CDR1 is LGHNA and CDR2 is YSLEER. The CDR3 spells CASSQVGTGKRNYGYTF. CDR3 nucleotide sequence: TGCGCCAGCAGCCAAGTGGGGACAGGTAAGAGAAACTATGGCTACACCTTC.

The V call is TRBV7-9, the J call TRBJ2-3; TRBD2 agrees at 11 bases. This CDR3 spans 16 amino acids. The V gene's germline CDR1 is SEHNR and CDR2 FQNEAQ (reference sequence). V lost 4 bases, J lost 3 bases, and 6 bases stayed unmatched. Here the CDR3 DNA reads TGTGCCAGCAGCTCCTTAGCGGGAGGGGGGACAGATACGCAGTATTTT. Its protein product is CASSSLAGGGTDTQYF.

This clone has just a few counts. The DNA of the CDR3 is TGTGCCAGCAAATTCAGGGCCTATGGCTACACCTTC. Translated: CASKFRAYGYTF. The rearrangement joins TRBV7-2 to TRBJ1-2; D possibly corresponds to TRBD1 (5 bases). Trimming left V 7 bases short and J 4 bases short, with 10 bases between. Germline-derived CDR1 and CDR2 are SGHTA and FQGNSA. The CDR3 spans 12 residues.

V usage is TRBV5-1 and J usage is TRBJ1-5; TRBD1 agrees at 7 bases. V trimming: 4 bases; J trimming: 7 bases; junction bases outside the gene matches: 5. The CDR3 length is 13 residues. The V gene's germline CDR1 is SGHRS and CDR2 YFSETQ. This CDR3 is CASSRDRDQPQHF. The DNA of the CDR3 is TGCGCCAGCAGCCGGGACAGAGACCAGCCCCAGCATTTT.

This chain joins TRBV5-1 and TRBJ2-1; D may be TRBD2 (5 bases). The length of the CDR3 is 15 residues. The V gene's germline CDR1 is SGHRS and CDR2 YFSETQ. Trimming removed 2 bases from V and 7 bases from J, with 16 bases in between. The CDR3 loop reads CASSLLNPTGNEQFF. The CDR3 DNA is TGCGCCAGCAGCTTACTCAATCCCACGGGGAATGAGCAGTTCTTC.

The CDR3 is CASRIVGQGVAFF. The CDR3 DNA sequence: TGTGCCAGCAGAATCGTCGGACAGGGGGTCGCTTTCTTT. The V call is TRBV6-1, the J call TRBJ1-1, with 10 bases that match TRBD1. Germline values: CDR1 MNHNS, CDR2 SASEGT. The CDR3 totals 13 residues. V gave up 6 bases and J gave up 11 bases; unmatched junction bases: 9.

The genes are TRBV5-8 and TRBJ2-1; the match to TRBD2 covers 8 bases. V was clipped by 0 bases and J by 6 bases; unmatched bases: 8. The CDR3 totals 16 residues. Germline V gives CDR1 SGHTS, CDR2 YDEGEE. This CDR3 is CASSLVRASGFNEQFF. The CDR3 region has the DNA TGTGCCAGCAGCTTGGTTCGGGCTAGCGGGTTCAATGAGCAGTTCTTC.

This chain connects TRBV9 to TRBJ1-2, with D maybe TRBD1 (5 bases). From germline, CDR1 is SGDLS and CDR2 YYNGEE. This CDR3 contains 13 residues. Trimming left V 4 bases short and J 4 bases short, with 11 bases between. This chain's CDR3 is CASSFQGIYGYTF. The CDR3, as DNA: TGTGCCAGCAGCTTCCAGGGTATCTATGGCTACACCTTC.

This chain uses TRBV27 with TRBJ1-5; no definite D call. The length of the CDR3 is 15 residues. Germline V lookup: CDR1 MNHEY, CDR2 SMNVEV (reference sequence). V lost 10 bases to trimming and J lost 0 bases, with 16 bases between them. The CDR3 bases are TGTGCCAACCCCCGACCGCGGGATAGCAATCAGCCCCAGCATTTT. Translation gives CANPRPRDSNQPQHF.

This clone was recorded only once. At one end, the junction sequence differs from germline, possibly due to a read error. This sequence joins TRBV28 and TRBJ2-7, with 9 nucleotides matching TRBD1. CDR1 MDHEN and CDR2 SYDVKM come from the germline V gene. The CDR3 is 13 amino acids. Written as DNA, the CDR3 is TGTGCCAGCAGTTTTGGATCCCGGACAGGGGCACATTTC. Protein sequence: CASSFGSRTGAHF. The complete variable domain, with remaining parts taken from reference TRBV28 and TRBJ2-7, reads DVKVTQSSRYLVKRTGEKVFLECVQDMDHENMFWYRQDPGLGLRLIYFSYDVKMKEKGDIPEGYSVSREKKERFSLILESASTNQTSMYLCASSFGSRTGAHFGPGTRLTVT.

V and J are TRBV28 and TRBJ1-4, with 8 bases fitting TRBD1. There are 15 residues in the CDR3. In germline, CDR1 is MDHEN, CDR2 SYDVKM. V was pared by 2 bases and J by 3 bases, with 2 bases of the junction left unmatched. CDR3: CASSLQGAANEKLFF. DNA for the CDR3: TGTGCCAGCAGTTTACAGGGGGCGGCTAATGAAAAACTGTTTTTT.

The J gene is TRBJ1-1, the V gene TRBV7-3; maybe TRBD1 (5 bases). Trimming left V 6 bases short and J 5 bases short, with 16 bases between. Germline CDR1 and CDR2: SGHTA and FQGTGA. CDR3 size: 14 residues. CDR3 residues: CASSPFAGHTEAFF. CDR3 in DNA: TGTGCCAGCAGTCCCTTTGCAGGGCATACTGAAGCTTTCTTT.

V gene TRBV19 combines with J gene TRBJ2-7, with TRBD2 matching 14 bases. The CDR3 runs 17 residues. V lost 7 bases, J lost 4 bases, and 12 bases stayed unmatched. The germline gives CDR1 LNHDA, CDR2 SQIVND (reference sequence). This CDR3 is CASTSAVGTSGRYEQYF. The CDR3 nucleotides are TGTGCCAGTACCTCCGCGGTTGGGACTAGCGGGAGATACGAGCAGTACTTC.

With regard to this clone: At one of its ends the junction is not consistent with the germline gene, which may arise from a read error. The sample holds other DNA sequences that translate to the same CDR3. The chain has TRBV9 and TRBJ2-2, with a possible D match to TRBD2 (5 bases). Germline V lookup: CDR1 SGDLS, CDR2 YYNGEE. The CDR3 loop spans 13 amino acids. CDR3 in amino acids: CASSAQNTGELFF. The CDR3 DNA is TGTGCCAGTAGCGCACAGAACACCGGGGAGCTGTTTTTT.

The gene calls are TRBV6-4 and TRBJ1-6; no clear D. Germline assignment: CDR1 MRHNA and CDR2 SNTAGT. The CDR3 sequence is 14 residues long. V was clipped by 3 bases and J by 9 bases, with 12 bases between them. CDR3 in amino acids: CASSEFSGTSPLHF. CDR3 nucleotides: TGTGCCAGCAGTGAGTTTTCAGGTACTTCACCCCTCCACTTT.

This clone was counted once. J is TRBJ2-3 and V is TRBV7-9; 10 bases fit TRBD2. CDR3 size: 16 residues. Per germline, CDR1 SEHNR and CDR2 FQNEAQ (reference sequence). Trimming removed 5 bases from V and 2 bases from J; junction bases left unmatched: 7. CDR3 sequence (DNA): TGTGCCAGCAGCCTGACTAGCGGGTACATCACAGATACGCAGTATTTT. Encoded protein: CASSLTSGYITDTQYF.

The chain couples TRBV12-5 to TRBJ1-2; D perhaps matches TRBD1 (5 bases). CDR3 size: 13 residues. The germline CDR1 and CDR2 sequences are LGHNT and FRNRAP. V shed 5 bases and J shed 14 bases, with 21 bases lying between them. CDR3 sequence: CASGLDSRTRETF. The DNA for the CDR3 is TGTGCTAGTGGTCTCGACAGTCGTACGCGGGAGACCTTC.

This chain connects TRBV28 to TRBJ2-4, with D perhaps TRBD1 (6 bases). The germline V gene has CDR1 MDHEN and CDR2 SYDVKM. Trimming took off 3 bases at V and 4 bases at J, with 13 bases between the two ends. CDR3 length: 15 residues. This CDR3 is CASSLLDSVKNIQYF. The CDR3 DNA reads TGTGCCAGCAGTTTGCTGGACAGCGTAAAAAACATTCAGTACTTC.

This rearrangement joins TRBV10-3 to TRBJ1-5; TRBD1 matches at 7 bases. Germline CDR1 is ENHRY and CDR2 is SYGVKD. With V trimmed by 4 bases and J by 5 bases, 5 bases remained unmatched. The CDR3 loop spans 14 amino acids. This chain's CDR3 is CAISARDRDQPQHF. The CDR3 nucleotides are TGTGCCATCAGTGCCCGGGACAGAGATCAGCCCCAGCATTTT.

In this sample, this clone turned up a few times. The V and J genes are TRBV19 and TRBJ1-4; 8 bases agree with TRBD1. CDR1 is LNHDA, CDR2 SQIVND, per germline (reference sequence). The CDR3 has 13 amino acids. J was trimmed by 3 bases and V by 7 bases; bases with no gene match: 1. The CDR3 DNA is TGTGCCAGTAAGGACAGGGCTAATGAAAAACTGTTTTTT. Protein product: CASKDRANEKLFF. The variable domain in full, with the rest retrieved from reference TRBV19 and TRBJ1-4, is DGGITQSPKYLFRKEGQNVTLSCEQNLNHDAMYWYRQDPGQGLRLIYYSQIVNDFQKGDIAEGYSVSREKKESFPLTVTSAQKNPTAFYLCASKDRANEKLFFGSGTQLSVL.

The rearrangement joins TRBV28 to TRBJ1-5, with 7 bases that match TRBD1. The CDR3 consists of 16 residues. V shed 5 bases and J 3 bases; nucleotides not matched to a gene: 10. Per the germline V gene, CDR1 is MDHEN and CDR2 is SYDVKM. For the CDR3, the DNA is TGTGCCAGCAGTAACCGACAGGGTACTGACAATCAGCCCCAGCATTTT. Translation gives CASSNRQGTDNQPQHF.

Comment on this clone: Distinct nucleotide sequences in the sample also encode this CDR3. The genes are TRBV20-1 and TRBJ2-7, with TRBD1 identical over 9 bases. The CDR3 covers 11 residues. From germline, CDR1 is DFQATT and CDR2 SNEGSKA (reference sequence). V shed 6 bases, J shed 5 bases, and the junction held 2 bases outside the gene matches. DNA of the CDR3: TGCAGTGCGAGGACAGGGGACGAGCAGTACTTC. Encoded protein: CSARTGDEQYF.

The V call is TRBV6-5, the J call TRBJ1-6, with 8 bases fitting TRBD1. The CDR3 runs 16 residues. The germline CDR1 and CDR2 sequences are MNHEY and SVGAGI. The V segment lost 2 bases and the J segment 8 bases; nucleotides outside the gene matches: 8. In DNA form, the CDR3 reads TGTGCCAGCAGTTACGAGTCCAGGGGGCGAGATTCACCCCTCCACTTT. Translating gives CASSYESRGRDSPLHF.

V usage is TRBV28 and J usage is TRBJ2-7, with 8 bases fitting TRBD2. Germline CDR1 reads MDHEN; CDR2 reads SYDVKM. The CDR3 consists of 14 residues. V lost 5 bases, J lost 0 bases, and 3 bases stayed unmatched. CDR3 nucleotides: TGTGCCAGCAGTGTAGCGGGGTCCTCCTACGAGCAGTACTTC. Its translation is CASSVAGSSYEQYF.

The CDR3 nucleotides read TGTGCCAGCAGCTTGGAGGCAGGGCAGTACGAGCAGTACTTC. Its protein product is CASSLEAGQYEQYF. This chain uses TRBV5-4 with TRBJ2-7; tentatively, D is TRBD1 (5 bases). This CDR3 contains 14 residues. The V end was cut by 0 bases, the J end by 4 bases, with 11 bases between. CDR1 SGHNT and CDR2 YYREEE come from the germline V gene (reference sequence).

This clone was counted a few times. The rearrangement joins TRBV11-3 to TRBJ2-3; the D gene is possibly TRBD2 (6 bases). Trimming cost V 5 bases and J 2 bases, with 11 bases left between them. The CDR3 extends over 14 amino acids. Per the germline V gene, CDR1 is SGHNT and CDR2 is YENEEA. The chain's CDR3 is CASSPARDTDTQYF. The CDR3 DNA reads TGTGCCAGCAGCCCTGCGCGGGACACAGATACGCAGTATTTT.